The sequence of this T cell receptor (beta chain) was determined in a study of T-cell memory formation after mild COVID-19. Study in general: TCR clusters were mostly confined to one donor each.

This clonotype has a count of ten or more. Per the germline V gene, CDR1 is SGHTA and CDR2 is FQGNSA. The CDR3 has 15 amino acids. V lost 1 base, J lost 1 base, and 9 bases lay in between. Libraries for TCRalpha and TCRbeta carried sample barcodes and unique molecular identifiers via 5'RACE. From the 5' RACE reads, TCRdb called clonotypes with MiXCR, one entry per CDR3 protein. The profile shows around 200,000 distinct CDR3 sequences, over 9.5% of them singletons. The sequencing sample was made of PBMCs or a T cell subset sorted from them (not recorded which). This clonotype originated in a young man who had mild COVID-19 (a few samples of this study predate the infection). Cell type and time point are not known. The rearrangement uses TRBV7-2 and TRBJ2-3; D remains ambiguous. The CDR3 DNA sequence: TGTGCCAGCAGCTTAGGCGGCCTTGGCACAGATACGCAGTATTTT. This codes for CASSLGGLGTDTQYF.